A single sample is the source of the 25 T cell receptor beta chains below, sequenced in a study of beta chain features in type 1 diabetes. Study-wide results and caveats: A moderate, significant TCRB CDR3 shortening appeared in type 1 diabetes across four CD4+ subsets.

These receptors' targets are unknown. TCRB transcripts that were expressed got sequenced, as all of the isolated RNA had been reverse transcribed. Sequencing was performed with immunoSEQ multiplex PCR; in TCRdb, only in-frame clones are kept and a portion is missing. The sample carries 95,000 to 150,000 clones, roughly 17% recorded once. The specimen sequenced was central memory CD4+ T cells from blood. The receptors originated from a man aged 30 to 45 with type 1 diabetes.

This clone has only a few counts. DNA of the CDR3: TGTGCCAGCAGCCCATCTTTTGGACTAGGAATCTCTGGGGCCAACGTCCTGACTTTC. It yields the protein CASSPSFGLGISGANVLTF. This chain connects TRBV7-2 to TRBJ2-6; 7 positions agree with TRBD2. This CDR3 is 19 amino acids long. CDR1 and CDR2 (germline): SGHTA, FQGNSA. V gave up 5 bases and J gave up 0 bases; unmatched junction bases: 13.

V is TRBV9 and J is TRBJ2-7; maybe TRBD1 (6 bases). CDR3 length equals 14 residues. The V gene's germline CDR1 is SGDLS and CDR2 YYNGEE. V was pared by 4 bases and J by 3 bases, with 14 bases between. CDR3 region: CASSPRQALYEQYF. The CDR3 nucleotides are TGTGCCAGCAGCCCCCGACAGGCCCTCTACGAGCAGTACTTC.

J is TRBJ2-3 and V is TRBV19; TRBD2 agrees at 9 bases. Per germline, CDR1 LNHDA and CDR2 SQIVND (reference sequence). The CDR3 is made up of 15 amino acids. The V and J ends lost 4 bases and 5 bases, in that order; junction bases with no gene match: 7. CDR3 nucleotides: TGTGCCAGTAGTAAAGCGGTTAGCGGGGGAGATACGCAGTATTTT. Translation gives CASSKAVSGGDTQYF.

CDR3 protein: CASSLRGRDEKLFF. CDR3 DNA: TGTGCCAGCAGCCTCAGGGGAAGGGATGAAAAACTGTTTTTT. This chain joins TRBV13 and TRBJ1-4, with D perhaps matching TRBD1 (6 bases). Looked up from germline, CDR1 is PRHDT and CDR2 is FYEKMQ (reference sequence). Trimming shortened V by 5 bases and J by 6 bases, and 13 bases separated the two germline ends. This CDR3 spans 14 amino acids.

DNA for the CDR3: TGCGCCAGCAGCTTGCGTAGCAGGGTCACTGAAGCTTTCTTT. This translates into CASSLRSRVTEAFF. The rearrangement links TRBV5-1 to TRBJ1-1, with D maybe TRBD1 (5 bases). V gave up 1 base and J gave up 4 bases, with 11 bases separating them. The germline gives CDR1 SGHRS, CDR2 YFSETQ. This CDR3 has 14 residues.

This clone has ten or more counts. This sequence joins TRBV5-1 and TRBJ1-2, with TRBD1 as a possible D gene (5 bases). CDR1 is SGHRS and CDR2 is YFSETQ in the germline V gene. V was shortened by 4 bases and J by 4 bases, with 14 bases between the two germline ends. The CDR3 sequence is 14 residues long. The DNA for the CDR3 is TGCGCCAGCAGCCCGGGAGGGGCCTCCTATGGCTACACCTTC. Translated: CASSPGGASYGYTF. Filled out from reference TRBV5-1 and TRBJ1-2, the complete variable domain reads KAGVTQTPRYLIKTRGQQVTLSCSPISGHRSVSWYQQTPGQGLQFLFEYFSETQRNKGNFPGRFSGRQFSNSRSEMNVSTLELGDSALYLCASSPGGASYGYTFGSGTRLTVV.

In this sample, this clone turned up a few times. The chain uses TRBV27 and TRBJ2-7, with TRBD2 matching over 11 bases. Trimming cost V 5 bases and J 1 base; bases outside gene matches: 7. This CDR3 comprises 16 residues. Germline-derived CDR1 and CDR2 are MNHEY and SMNVEV (reference sequence). The CDR3 bases are TGTGCCAGCAGTCGCTCCTGGACTAGCGGGTCCTACGAGCAGTACTTC. Amino acids: CASSRSWTSGSYEQYF.

CDR3 bases: TGTGCCAGCAGCTTGGGACTAGCGGGGGGGAGGGAGACCCAGTACTTC. This codes for CASSLGLAGGRETQYF. The chain links TRBV7-2 to TRBJ2-5; TRBD2 agrees at 16 bases. V shed 3 bases and J 5 bases; nucleotides not matched to a gene: 3. This CDR3 region has 16 residues. The germline V gene encodes CDR1 SGHTA and CDR2 FQGNSA.

This chain joins TRBV5-6 and TRBJ1-1; TRBD1 matches 7 bases. This CDR3 region has 14 residues. With V trimmed by 2 bases and J by 3 bases, 4 bases remained unmatched. Germline V lookup: CDR1 SGHDT, CDR2 YYEEEE. Here the CDR3 reads CASSLIDRDTEAFF. For the CDR3, the DNA is TGTGCCAGCAGCTTAATAGACAGGGACACTGAAGCTTTCTTT.

In its sample, this clone was seen a few times. Other DNA sequences in this sample translate to the same CDR3. The rearrangement joins TRBV7-9 to TRBJ2-3; 9 bases line up with TRBD2. Looked up from germline, CDR1 is SEHNR and CDR2 is FQNEAQ (reference sequence). This CDR3 is 16 amino acids long. The trim removed 2 bases at V and 2 bases at J, leaving 5 bases unmatched. CDR3 coding DNA: TGTGCCAGCAGCTTAACCAGCGGGGGGCACACAGATACGCAGTATTTT. Translating it yields CASSLTSGGHTDTQYF.

This clone came up a few times. The CDR3 nucleotides are TGTGCCAGCAGCCACTTGGCGACAGGGAGGGAGAGGGATGGCTACACCTTC. It specifies CASSHLATGRERDGYTF. The chain joins TRBV11-2 to TRBJ1-2, with TRBD1 identical over 7 bases. The germline V gene encodes CDR1 SGHAT and CDR2 FQNNGV. This CDR3 is built from 17 residues. Trimming removed 5 bases from V and 6 bases from J; junction bases left unmatched: 18.

This chain joins TRBV7-2 and TRBJ2-5; 7 positions match TRBD1. Trimming removed 3 bases from V and 5 bases from J; junction bases left unmatched: 9. Germline V lookup: CDR1 SGHTA, CDR2 FQGNSA. The CDR3 contains 15 residues. CDR3 sequence reads: CASSFTGAKGETQYF. CDR3 sequence (DNA): TGTGCCAGCAGCTTTACAGGGGCCAAGGGGGAGACCCAGTACTTC.

This clone was recorded a few times. DNA for the CDR3: TGTGCCAGCAGCTTAGGGCGTCAGACCTACGAGCAGTACTTC. This encodes CASSLGRQTYEQYF. This chain joins TRBV11-2 and TRBJ2-7; D gene unclear. The germline gives CDR1 SGHAT, CDR2 FQNNGV. The ends were cut back, 1 base at V and 2 bases at J, with 9 bases in the middle. This CDR3 has 14 residues.

The chain carries TRBV7-2 and TRBJ2-3; possible D gene TRBD2, 6 bases. V lost 0 bases and J 6 bases, leaving 10 bases between the germline ends. This CDR3 spans 14 amino acids. Germline CDR1 SGHTA, CDR2 FQGNSA. The CDR3 loop is CASSLASRGDTQYF. CDR3 in DNA: TGTGCCAGCAGCTTAGCCAGCCGGGGGGATACGCAGTATTTT.

This clone has a handful of counts. The chain carries TRBV18 and TRBJ1-5; possibly TRBD1 for D (5 bases). Germline V lookup: CDR1 KGHSH, CDR2 LQKENI. Trimming stripped 4 bases from V and 5 bases from J, with 15 bases between. The CDR3 length is 15 residues. The CDR3 region has the DNA TGTGCCAGCTCACTTTCTGGGGTAGGGGATCAGCCCCAGCATTTT. It specifies CASSLSGVGDQPQHF. Full variable domain (rest looked up from reference TRBV18 and TRBJ1-5): NAGVMQNPRHLVRRRGQEARLRCSPMKGHSHVYWYRQLPEEGLKFMVYLQKENIIDESGMPKERFSAEFPKEGPSILRIQQVVRGDSAAYFCASSLSGVGDQPQHFGDGTRLSIL.

The DNA of the CDR3 is TGTGCCAGCAGCCAAATGGCAGGTGGCGAGCAGTACTTC. This translates into CASSQMAGGEQYF. The rearrangement joins TRBV7-3 to TRBJ2-7; the D is unclear. CDR3 length: 13 residues. The germline gives CDR1 SGHTA, CDR2 FQGTGA. Trimming removed 5 bases at V and 6 bases at J, with 14 bases between.

V and J are TRBV13 and TRBJ1-6; tentative D call: TRBD1 (6 bases). Germline V gene sequence: CDR1 PRHDT, CDR2 FYEKMQ (reference sequence). The V end lost 5 bases, the J end lost 5 bases, and 10 bases lay between the germline ends. This CDR3 contains 14 residues. CDR3 residues: CASSRQGNNSPLHF. The CDR3 DNA is TGTGCCAGCAGCCGTCAGGGGAATAATTCACCCCTCCACTTT.

This clone showed up just a few times. V is TRBV6-6 and J is TRBJ1-1; perhaps TRBD1 as D (6 bases). V was shortened by 7 bases and J by 7 bases, with 16 bases between the two germline ends. The CDR3 contains 13 residues. The germline gives CDR1 MNHNY, CDR2 SVGAGI (reference sequence). The CDR3 sequence: CASTHKGGLEAFF. CDR3 in DNA: TGTGCCAGCACTCATAAAGGGGGACTTGAAGCTTTCTTT.

The chain combines TRBV23-1 with TRBJ2-1; D not resolved. TRBV23-1 is an ORF for which the function is uncertain. Trimming removed 5 bases from V and 12 bases from J, with 8 bases in between. The length of the CDR3 is 10 residues. The CDR3 spells CASSWSPQFF. The CDR3 DNA reads as TGCGCCAGCAGTTGGAGTCCGCAGTTCTTC.

Many counts were recorded for this clone. The chain links TRBV13 to TRBJ2-2; D remains ambiguous. Germline V CDR1 and CDR2: PRHDT, FYEKMQ (reference sequence). There are 15 residues in the CDR3. Trimming cost V 5 bases and J 0 bases, with 10 bases left between them. CDR3 residues: CASSASWPNTGELFF. The CDR3 DNA reads as TGTGCCAGCAGCGCGTCGTGGCCGAACACCGGGGAGCTGTTTTTT. Based on the CDR3 plus reference TRBV13 and TRBJ2-2, the full variable domain is AAGVIQSPRHLIKEKRETATLKCYPIPRHDTVYWYQQGPGQDPQFLISFYEKMQSDKGSIPDRFSAQQFSDYHSELNMSSLELGDSALYFCASSASWPNTGELFFGEGSRLTVL.

This clone was counted between two and nine times. J is TRBJ1-4 and V is TRBV7-9; D not certain. Germline CDR1 and CDR2: SEHNR and FQNEAQ (reference sequence). Trimming left V 2 bases short and J 3 bases short, with 7 bases between. CDR3 length: 14 residues. This CDR3 is CASSLPQSNEKLFF. The CDR3 DNA is TGTGCCAGCAGCTTACCCCAGTCTAATGAAAAACTGTTTTTT.

This clone was detected only a few times. The rearrangement uses TRBV6-1 and TRBJ2-3; D unclear. Germline values: CDR1 MNHNS, CDR2 SASEGT. Trimming took off 3 bases at V and 5 bases at J, with 6 bases between the two ends. The CDR3 is made up of 12 amino acids. This CDR3 is CASSDYRDTQYF. The DNA of the CDR3 is TGTGCCAGCAGTGATTACAGAGATACGCAGTATTTT.

The chain employs TRBV18 and TRBJ1-4; TRBD1 matches at 8 bases. CDR3 length equals 16 residues. Germline CDR1 KGHSH, CDR2 LQKENI. V trimming: 0 bases; J trimming: 6 bases; junction bases outside the gene matches: 6. CDR3 nucleotide sequence: TGTGCCAGCTCACCACCCTGGACAGGGCGTGATGAAAAACTGTTTTTT. Protein sequence: CASSPPWTGRDEKLFF.

V gene TRBV7-7 combines with J gene TRBJ2-1; 8 bases line up with TRBD2. CDR3 length equals 15 residues. Losses at the gene ends were 1 base for V and 6 bases for J; bases not matched to a gene: 5. Per the germline V gene, CDR1 is SSHAT and CDR2 is FNYEAQ (reference sequence). The CDR3 bases are TGTGCCAGCAGCTTAGAGGGCGGGGGGCTCAATGAGCAGTTCTTC. Its translation: CASSLEGGGLNEQFF.

The rearrangement links TRBV9 to TRBJ2-7; D call uncertain. The CDR3 covers 15 residues. Germline V gene sequence: CDR1 SGDLS, CDR2 YYNGEE. Trimming cost V 3 bases and J 2 bases, with 15 bases left between them. Written as DNA, the CDR3 is TGTGCCAGCAGCGAAACCCCCGGCGGAACCTACGAGCAGTACTTC. Translation gives CASSETPGGTYEQYF.